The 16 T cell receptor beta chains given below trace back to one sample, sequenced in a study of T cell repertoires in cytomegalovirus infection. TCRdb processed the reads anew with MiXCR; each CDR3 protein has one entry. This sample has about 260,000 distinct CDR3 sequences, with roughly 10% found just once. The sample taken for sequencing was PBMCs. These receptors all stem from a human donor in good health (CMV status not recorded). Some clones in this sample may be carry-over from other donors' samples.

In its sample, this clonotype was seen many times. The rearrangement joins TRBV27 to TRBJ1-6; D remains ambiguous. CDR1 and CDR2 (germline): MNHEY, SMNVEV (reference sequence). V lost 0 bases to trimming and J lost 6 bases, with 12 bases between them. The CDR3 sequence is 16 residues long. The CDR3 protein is CASSLSAVAGNSPLHF. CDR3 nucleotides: TGTGCCAGCAGTTTATCGGCGGTCGCGGGTAATTCACCCCTCCACTTT.

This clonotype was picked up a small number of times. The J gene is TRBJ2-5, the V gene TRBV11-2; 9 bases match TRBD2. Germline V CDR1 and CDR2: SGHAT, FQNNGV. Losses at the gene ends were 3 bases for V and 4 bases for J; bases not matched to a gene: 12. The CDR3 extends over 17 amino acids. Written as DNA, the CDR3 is TGTGCCAGCAGCTTGGAGAAGGGACTAGCTGCCCGAGAGACCCAGTACTTC. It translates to CASSLEKGLAARETQYF.

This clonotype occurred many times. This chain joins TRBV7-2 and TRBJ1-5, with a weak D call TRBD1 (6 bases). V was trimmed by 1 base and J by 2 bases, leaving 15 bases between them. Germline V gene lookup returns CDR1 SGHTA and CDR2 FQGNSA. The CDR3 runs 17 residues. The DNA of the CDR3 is TGTGCCAGCAGCTTAGAAGGGGGGCCCTATGGCAATCAGCCCCAGCATTTT. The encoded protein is CASSLEGGPYGNQPQHF.

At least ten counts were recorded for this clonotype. CDR3 bases: TGTGCCAGCAGCTTAGCTGGAGCGGCCGGGGAGCTGTTTTTT. This encodes CASSLAGAAGELFF. The chain uses TRBV7-2 and TRBJ2-2; a possible D gene is TRBD2 (5 bases). Trimming removed 0 bases from V and 6 bases from J, with 8 bases in between. This CDR3 spans 14 amino acids. Looked up from germline, CDR1 is SGHTA and CDR2 is FQGNSA.

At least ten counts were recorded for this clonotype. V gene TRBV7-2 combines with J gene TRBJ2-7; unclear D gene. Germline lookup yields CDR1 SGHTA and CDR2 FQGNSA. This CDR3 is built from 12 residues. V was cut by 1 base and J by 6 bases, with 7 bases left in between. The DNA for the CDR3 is TGTGCCAGCAGCTTAGAAGCGAGCGAGCAGTACTTC. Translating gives CASSLEASEQYF.

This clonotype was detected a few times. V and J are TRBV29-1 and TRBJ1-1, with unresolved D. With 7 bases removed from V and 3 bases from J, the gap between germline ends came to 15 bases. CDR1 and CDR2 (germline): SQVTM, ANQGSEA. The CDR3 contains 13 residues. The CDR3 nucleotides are TGCAGCGCCCATTTTTTCGAGGACACTGAAGCTTTCTTT. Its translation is CSAHFFEDTEAFF. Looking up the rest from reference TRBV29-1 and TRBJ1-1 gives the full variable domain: SAVISQKPSRDICQRGTSLTIQCQVDSQVTMMFWYRQQPGQSLTLIATANQGSEATYESGFVIDKFPISRPNLTFSTLTVSNMSPEDSSIYLCSAHFFEDTEAFFGQGTRLTVV.

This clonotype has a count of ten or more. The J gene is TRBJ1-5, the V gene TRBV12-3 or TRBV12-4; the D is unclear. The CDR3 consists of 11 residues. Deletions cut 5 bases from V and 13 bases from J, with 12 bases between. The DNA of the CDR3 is TGTGCCAGCAGTCGTACAGCCCCTCAGCATTTT. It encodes CASSRTAPQHF.

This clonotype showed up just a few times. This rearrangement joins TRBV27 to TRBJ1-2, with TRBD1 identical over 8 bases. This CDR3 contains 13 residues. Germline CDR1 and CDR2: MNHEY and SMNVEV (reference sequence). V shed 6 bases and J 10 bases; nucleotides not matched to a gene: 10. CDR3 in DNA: TGTGCCAGCAGGGCCTGGGACAGGAGTCTCTACACCTTC. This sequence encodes CASRAWDRSLYTF.

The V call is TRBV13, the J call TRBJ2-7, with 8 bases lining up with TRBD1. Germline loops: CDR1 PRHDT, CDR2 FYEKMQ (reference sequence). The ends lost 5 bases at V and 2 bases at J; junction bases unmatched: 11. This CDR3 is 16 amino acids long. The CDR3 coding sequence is TGTGCCAGCAGCCAGAGGGGCAGGGGGCTAGCCTACGAGCAGTACTTC. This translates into CASSQRGRGLAYEQYF.

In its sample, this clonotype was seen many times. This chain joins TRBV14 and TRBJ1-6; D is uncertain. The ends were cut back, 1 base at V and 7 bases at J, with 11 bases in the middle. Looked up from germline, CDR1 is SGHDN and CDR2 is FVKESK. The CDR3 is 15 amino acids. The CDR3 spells CASSQVPGLNSPLHF. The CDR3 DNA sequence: TGTGCCAGCAGCCAAGTTCCCGGCCTGAATTCACCCCTCCACTTT.

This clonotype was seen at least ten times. CDR3 in DNA: TGTGCCAGCAGCGACAGGGCTAACTATGGCTACACCTTC. It yields the protein CASSDRANYGYTF. This chain uses TRBV7-2 with TRBJ1-2; 7 positions agree with TRBD1. Trimming cost V 5 bases and J 0 bases; bases outside gene matches: 0. The CDR3 contains 13 residues. Germline V gene lookup returns CDR1 SGHTA and CDR2 FQGNSA. The full variable domain, in which reference TRBV7-2 and TRBJ1-2 provide the parts outside the CDR3, is GAGVSQSPSNKVTEKGKDVELRCDPISGHTALYWYRQSLGQGLEFLIYFQGNSAPDKSGLPSDRFSAERTGGSVSTLTIQRTQQEDSAVYLCASSDRANYGYTFGSGTRLTVV.

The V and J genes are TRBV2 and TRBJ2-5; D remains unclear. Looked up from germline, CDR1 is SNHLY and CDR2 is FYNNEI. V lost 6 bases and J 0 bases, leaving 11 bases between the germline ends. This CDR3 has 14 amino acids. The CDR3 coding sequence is TGTGCCAGCAGCGTTGACTTGTACCAAGAGACCCAGTACTTC. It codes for CASSVDLYQETQYF.

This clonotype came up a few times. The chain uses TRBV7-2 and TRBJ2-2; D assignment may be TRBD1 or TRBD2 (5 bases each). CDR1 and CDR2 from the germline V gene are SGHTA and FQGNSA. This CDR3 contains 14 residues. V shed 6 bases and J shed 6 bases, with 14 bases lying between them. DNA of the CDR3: TGTGCCAGCAGACTGCCCCCGGGGCCCGGGGAGCTGTTTTTT. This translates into CASRLPPGPGELFF.

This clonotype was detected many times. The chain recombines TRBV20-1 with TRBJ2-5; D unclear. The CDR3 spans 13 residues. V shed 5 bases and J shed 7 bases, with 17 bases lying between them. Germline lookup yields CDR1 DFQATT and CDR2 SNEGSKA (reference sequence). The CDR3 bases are TGCAGTGCTCCCCAGGTGACCTCCGGGACCCAGTACTTC. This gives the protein CSAPQVTSGTQYF.

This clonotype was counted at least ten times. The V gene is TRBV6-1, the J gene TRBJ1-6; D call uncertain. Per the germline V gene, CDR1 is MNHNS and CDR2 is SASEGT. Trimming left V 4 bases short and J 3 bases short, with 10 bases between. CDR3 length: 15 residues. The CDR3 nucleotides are TGTGCCAGCAGTGCGAACCGGGACTATAATTCACCCCTCCACTTT. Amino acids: CASSANRDYNSPLHF.

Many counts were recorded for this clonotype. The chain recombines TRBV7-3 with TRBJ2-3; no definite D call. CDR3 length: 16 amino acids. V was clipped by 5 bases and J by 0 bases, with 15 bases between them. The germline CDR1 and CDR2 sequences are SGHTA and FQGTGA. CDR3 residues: CASSPRWRSSTDTQYF. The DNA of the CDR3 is TGTGCCAGCAGCCCCCGCTGGCGATCTAGCACAGATACGCAGTATTTT.